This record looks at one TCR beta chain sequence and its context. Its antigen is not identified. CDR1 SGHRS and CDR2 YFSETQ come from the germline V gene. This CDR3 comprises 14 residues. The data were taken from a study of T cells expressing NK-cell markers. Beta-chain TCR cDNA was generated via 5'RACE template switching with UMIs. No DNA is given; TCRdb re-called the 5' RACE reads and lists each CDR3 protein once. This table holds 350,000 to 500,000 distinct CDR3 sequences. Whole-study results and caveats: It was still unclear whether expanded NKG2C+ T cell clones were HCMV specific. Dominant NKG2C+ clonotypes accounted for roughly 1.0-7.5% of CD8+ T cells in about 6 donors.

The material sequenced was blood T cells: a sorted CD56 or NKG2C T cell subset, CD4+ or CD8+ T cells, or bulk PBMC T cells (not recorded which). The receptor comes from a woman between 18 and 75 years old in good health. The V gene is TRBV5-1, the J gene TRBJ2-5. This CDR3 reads CASSLGVGQETQYF. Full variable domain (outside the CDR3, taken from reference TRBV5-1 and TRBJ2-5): KAGVTQTPRYLIKTRGQQVTLSCSPISGHRSVSWYQQTPGQGLQFLFEYFSETQRNKGNFPGRFSGRQFSNSRSEMNVSTLELGDSALYLCASSLGVGQETQYFGPGTRLLVL.